One and the same sample provided the 5 T cell receptor beta chains below, sequenced in a study of cytomegalovirus exposure and HLA in healthy donors. With 60 Vbeta and 13 Jbeta primers, the PCR was carried out. Sequencing was performed with immunoSEQ multiplex PCR; in TCRdb, only in-frame clones are kept and a portion is missing. The profile covers 35,000 to 50,000 clones, with around 68% appearing a single time and around 3.9% taken by the ten largest. The sequencing sample was made of PBMCs. These receptors all come from a man aged 40-49 years in good health and CMV-seronegative.

The CDR3 is CASSAGTSGRHIQYF. CDR3 sequence (DNA): TGTGCCAGCAGCGCTGGGACTAGCGGCCGGCACATTCAGTACTTC. This rearrangement joins TRBV7-2 to TRBJ2-4, with 11 bases fitting TRBD2. The V segment lost 5 bases and the J segment 8 bases; nucleotides outside the gene matches: 8. Germline loops: CDR1 SGHTA, CDR2 FQGNSA. The CDR3 totals 15 residues.

In DNA, the CDR3 is TGTGCCAGCAGTTACTCGAGTTCAAACTACAATGAGCAGTTCTTC. Its protein is CASSYSSSNYNEQFF. V and J are TRBV6-5 and TRBJ2-1, with D unresolved. Germline CDR1 MNHEY, CDR2 SVGAGI. V lost 0 bases and J 3 bases, leaving 9 bases between the germline ends. The CDR3 is 15 amino acids.

With regard to this clone: This same CDR3 is encoded by further DNA sequences in the sample. The V gene is TRBV4-1, the J gene TRBJ1-2, with 10 bases lining up with TRBD1. The CDR3 spans 16 residues. From germline, CDR1 is MGHRA and CDR2 YSYEKL. Losses at the gene ends were 0 bases for V and 6 bases for J; bases not matched to a gene: 7. The CDR3 coding sequence is TGCGCCAGCAGCCAAGATCCGGGACAGGGGTTCAATGGCTACACCTTC. As protein: CASSQDPGQGFNGYTF.

A single count supports this clone. The chain employs TRBV15 and TRBJ2-5; TRBD2 aligns across 10 bases. The germline V gene encodes CDR1 LNHNV and CDR2 YYDKDF (reference sequence). Trimming at V came to 5 bases and at J to 7 bases, leaving 10 bases not matched to a gene. There are 15 residues in the CDR3. CDR3 sequence (DNA): TGTGCCACCAGCGTAAGCGGGGGGGCCGGAGGGACCCAGTACTTC. It specifies CATSVSGGAGGTQYF.

The rearrangement joins TRBV6-1 to TRBJ2-7; the D gene is possibly TRBD1 (5 bases). This CDR3 is built from 12 residues. Germline values: CDR1 MNHNS, CDR2 SASEGT. V gave up 7 bases and J gave up 3 bases, with 10 bases separating them. DNA for the CDR3: TGTGCCAGCAATAGGGGTGACTACGAGCAGTACTTC. Residues: CASNRGDYEQYF.